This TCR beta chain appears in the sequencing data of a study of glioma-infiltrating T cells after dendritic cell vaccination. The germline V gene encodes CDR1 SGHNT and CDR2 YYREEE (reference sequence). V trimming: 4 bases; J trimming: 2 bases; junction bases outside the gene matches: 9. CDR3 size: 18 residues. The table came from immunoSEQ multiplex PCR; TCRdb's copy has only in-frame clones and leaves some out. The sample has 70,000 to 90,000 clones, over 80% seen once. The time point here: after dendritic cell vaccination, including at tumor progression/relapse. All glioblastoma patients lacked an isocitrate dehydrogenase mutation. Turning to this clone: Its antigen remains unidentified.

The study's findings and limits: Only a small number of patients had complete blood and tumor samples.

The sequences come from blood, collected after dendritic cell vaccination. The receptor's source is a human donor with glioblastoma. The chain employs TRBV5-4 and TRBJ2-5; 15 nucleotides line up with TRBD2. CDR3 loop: CASSRRRTSGGVQETQYF. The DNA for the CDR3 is TGTGCCAGCAGCCGGCGGAGGACTAGCGGGGGGGTACAAGAGACCCAGTACTTC. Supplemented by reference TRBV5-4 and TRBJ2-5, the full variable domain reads ETGVTQSPTHLIKTRGQQVTLRCSSQSGHNTVSWYQQALGQGPQFIFQYYREEENGRGNFPPRFSGLQFPNYSSELNVNALELDDSALYLCASSRRRTSGGVQETQYFGPGTRLLVL.